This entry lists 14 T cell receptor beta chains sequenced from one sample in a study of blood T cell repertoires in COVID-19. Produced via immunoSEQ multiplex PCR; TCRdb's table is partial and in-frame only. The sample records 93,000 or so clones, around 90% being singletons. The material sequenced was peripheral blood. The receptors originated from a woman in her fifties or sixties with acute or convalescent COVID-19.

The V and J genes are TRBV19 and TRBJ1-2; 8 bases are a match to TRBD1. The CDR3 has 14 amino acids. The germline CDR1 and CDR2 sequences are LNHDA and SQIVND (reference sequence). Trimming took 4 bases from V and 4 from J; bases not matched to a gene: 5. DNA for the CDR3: TGTGCCAGTAGTACCGGACAGGGACCCTATGGCTACACCTTC. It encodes CASSTGQGPYGYTF.

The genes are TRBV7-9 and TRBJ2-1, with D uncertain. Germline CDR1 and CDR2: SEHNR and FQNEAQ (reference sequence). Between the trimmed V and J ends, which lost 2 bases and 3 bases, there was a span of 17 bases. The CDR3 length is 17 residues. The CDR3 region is CASSLLGARGNYNEQFF. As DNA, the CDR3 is TGTGCCAGCAGCTTACTTGGTGCACGCGGCAACTACAATGAGCAGTTCTTC.

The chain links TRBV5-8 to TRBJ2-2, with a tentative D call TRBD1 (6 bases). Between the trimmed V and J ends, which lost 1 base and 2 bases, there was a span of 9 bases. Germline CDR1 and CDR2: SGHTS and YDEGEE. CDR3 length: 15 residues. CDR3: CASSLSGDNTGELFF. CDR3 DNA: TGTGCCAGCAGCTTGTCAGGGGATAACACCGGGGAGCTGTTTTTT.

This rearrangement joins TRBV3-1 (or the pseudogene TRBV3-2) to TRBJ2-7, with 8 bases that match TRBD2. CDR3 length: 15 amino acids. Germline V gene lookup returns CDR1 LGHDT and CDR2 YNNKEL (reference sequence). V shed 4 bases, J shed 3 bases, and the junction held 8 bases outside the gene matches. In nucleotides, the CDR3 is TGTGCCAGCAGCCCCACAAGGACTAGCCGCTACGAGCAGTACTTC. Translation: CASSPTRTSRYEQYF.

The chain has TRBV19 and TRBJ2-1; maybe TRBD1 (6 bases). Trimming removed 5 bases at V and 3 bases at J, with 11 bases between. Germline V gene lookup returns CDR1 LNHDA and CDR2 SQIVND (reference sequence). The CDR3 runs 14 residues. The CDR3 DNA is TGTGCCAGTAGTCTGGGGGCCTACTACAATGAGCAGTTCTTC. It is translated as CASSLGAYYNEQFF.

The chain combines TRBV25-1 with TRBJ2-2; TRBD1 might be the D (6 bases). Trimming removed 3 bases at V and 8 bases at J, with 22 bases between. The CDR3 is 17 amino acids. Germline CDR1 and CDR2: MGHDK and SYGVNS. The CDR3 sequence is CASSDLSEGVRVGELFF. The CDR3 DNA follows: TGTGCCAGCAGTGATCTGTCTGAGGGGGTCCGAGTGGGGGAGCTGTTTTTT.

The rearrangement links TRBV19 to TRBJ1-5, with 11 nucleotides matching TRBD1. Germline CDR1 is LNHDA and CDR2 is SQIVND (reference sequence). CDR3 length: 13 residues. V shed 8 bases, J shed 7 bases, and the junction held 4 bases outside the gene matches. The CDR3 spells CASGDRGGQPQHF. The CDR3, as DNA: TGTGCCAGTGGGGACAGGGGGGGGCAGCCCCAGCATTTT.

The CDR3 here is CASSFLAPAGETQYF. In DNA, the CDR3 is TGTGCCAGCAGCTTTTTAGCGCCCGCGGGGGAGACCCAGTACTTC. J is TRBJ2-5 and V is TRBV7-9; D may be TRBD2 (6 bases). The CDR3 sequence is 15 residues long. V dropped 3 bases and J dropped 5 bases, with 16 bases sitting between them. The germline gives CDR1 SEHNR, CDR2 FQNEAQ (reference sequence). The entire variable domain, with the rest obtained from reference TRBV7-9 and TRBJ2-5, is as follows: DTGVSQNPRHKITKRGQNVTFRCDPISEHNRLYWYRQTLGQGPEFLTYFQNEAQLEKSRLLSDRFSAERPKGSFSTLEIQRTEQGDSAMYLCASSFLAPAGETQYFGPGTRLLVL.

The chain's CDR3 is CAWTTSNTGELFF. As DNA, the CDR3 is TGTGCCTGGACTACTTCGAACACCGGGGAGCTGTTTTTT. The chain joins TRBV30 to TRBJ2-2; D is ambiguous. The CDR3 has 13 amino acids. Germline V gene lookup returns CDR1 GTSNPN and CDR2 SVGIG (reference sequence). V was pared by 4 bases and J by 0 bases, with 6 bases between.

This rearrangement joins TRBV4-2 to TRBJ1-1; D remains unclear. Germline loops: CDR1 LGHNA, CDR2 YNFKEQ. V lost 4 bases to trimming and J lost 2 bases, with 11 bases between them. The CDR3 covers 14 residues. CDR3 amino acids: CASSPPHTNTEAFF. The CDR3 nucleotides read TGTGCCAGCAGCCCCCCCCACACAAACACTGAAGCTTTCTTT.

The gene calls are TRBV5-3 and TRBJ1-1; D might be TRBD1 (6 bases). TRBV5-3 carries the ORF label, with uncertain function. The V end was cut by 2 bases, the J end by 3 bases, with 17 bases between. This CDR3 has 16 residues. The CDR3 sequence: CARSLTRTVEDTEAFF. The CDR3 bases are TGTGCCAGAAGCTTAACCCGGACAGTTGAGGACACTGAAGCTTTCTTT.

CDR3 loop: CASSGRPWGQGDYGYTF. Written as DNA, the CDR3 is TGTGCCAGCAGCGGCCGCCCTTGGGGGCAGGGTGACTATGGCTACACCTTC. The J gene is TRBJ1-2, the V gene TRBV9, with a tentative D call TRBD1 (6 bases). V lost 3 bases and J lost 3, with 21 bases in between. Germline loops: CDR1 SGDLS, CDR2 YYNGEE. This CDR3 has 17 amino acids.

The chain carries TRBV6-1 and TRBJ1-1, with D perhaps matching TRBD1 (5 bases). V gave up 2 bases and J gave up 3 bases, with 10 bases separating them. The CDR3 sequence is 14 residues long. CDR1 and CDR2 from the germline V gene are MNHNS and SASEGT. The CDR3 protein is CASSERWGDTEAFF. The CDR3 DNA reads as TGTGCCAGCAGTGAAAGATGGGGGGACACTGAAGCTTTCTTT.

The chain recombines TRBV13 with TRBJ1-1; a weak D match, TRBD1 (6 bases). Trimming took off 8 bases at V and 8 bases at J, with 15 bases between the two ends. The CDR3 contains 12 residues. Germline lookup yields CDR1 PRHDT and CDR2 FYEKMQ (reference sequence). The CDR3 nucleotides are TGTGCCAGCGGAGGGGGGGGGACAGAAGCTTTCTTT. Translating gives CASGGGGTEAFF.